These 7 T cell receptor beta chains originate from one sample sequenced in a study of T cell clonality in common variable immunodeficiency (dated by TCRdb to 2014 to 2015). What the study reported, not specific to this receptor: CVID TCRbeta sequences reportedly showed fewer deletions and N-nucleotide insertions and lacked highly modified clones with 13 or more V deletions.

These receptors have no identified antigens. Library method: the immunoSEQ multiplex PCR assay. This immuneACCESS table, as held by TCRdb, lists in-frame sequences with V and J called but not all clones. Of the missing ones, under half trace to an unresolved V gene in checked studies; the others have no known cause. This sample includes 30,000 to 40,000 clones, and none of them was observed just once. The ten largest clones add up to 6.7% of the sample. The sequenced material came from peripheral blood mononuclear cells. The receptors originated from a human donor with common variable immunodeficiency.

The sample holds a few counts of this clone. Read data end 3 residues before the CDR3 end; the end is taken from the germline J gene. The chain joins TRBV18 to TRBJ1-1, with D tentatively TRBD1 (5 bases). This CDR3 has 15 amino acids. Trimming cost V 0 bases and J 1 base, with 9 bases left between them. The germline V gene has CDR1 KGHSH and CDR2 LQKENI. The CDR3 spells CASSPPRGPNTEAFF. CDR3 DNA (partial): TGTGCCAGCTCACCACCTAGGGGCCCGAACACTGAA.

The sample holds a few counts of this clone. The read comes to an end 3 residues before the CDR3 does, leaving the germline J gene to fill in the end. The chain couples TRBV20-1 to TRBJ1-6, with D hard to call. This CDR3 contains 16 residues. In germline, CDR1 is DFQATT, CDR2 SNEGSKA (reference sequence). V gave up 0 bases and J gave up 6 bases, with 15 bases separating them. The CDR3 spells CSARDISAVTNSPLHF. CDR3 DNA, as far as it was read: TGCAGTGCTAGAGATATTAGCGCGGTCACTAATTCACCC.

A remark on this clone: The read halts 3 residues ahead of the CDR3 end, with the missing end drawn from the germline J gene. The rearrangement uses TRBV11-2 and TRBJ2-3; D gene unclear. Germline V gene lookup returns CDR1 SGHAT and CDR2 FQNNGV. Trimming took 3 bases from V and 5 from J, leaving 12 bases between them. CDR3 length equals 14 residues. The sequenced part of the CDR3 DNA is TGTGCCAGCAGCTTCCGATACGGTGGAGATACG. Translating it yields CASSFRYGGDT. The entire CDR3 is CASSFRYGGDTQYF.

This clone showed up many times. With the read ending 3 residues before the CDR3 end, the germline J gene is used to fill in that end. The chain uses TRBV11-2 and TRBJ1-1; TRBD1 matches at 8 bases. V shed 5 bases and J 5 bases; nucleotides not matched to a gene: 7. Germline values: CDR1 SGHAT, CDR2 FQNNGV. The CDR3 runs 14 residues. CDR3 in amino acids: CASSPRQGWTEAFF. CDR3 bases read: TGTGCCAGCAGCCCCAGACAGGGGTGGACTGAA. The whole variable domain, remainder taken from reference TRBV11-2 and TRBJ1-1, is EAGVAQSPRYKIIEKRQSVAFWCNPISGHATLYWYQQILGQGPKLLIQFQNNGVVDDSQLPKDRFSAERLKGVDSTLKIQPAKLEDSAVYLCASSPRQGWTEAFFGQGTRLTVV.

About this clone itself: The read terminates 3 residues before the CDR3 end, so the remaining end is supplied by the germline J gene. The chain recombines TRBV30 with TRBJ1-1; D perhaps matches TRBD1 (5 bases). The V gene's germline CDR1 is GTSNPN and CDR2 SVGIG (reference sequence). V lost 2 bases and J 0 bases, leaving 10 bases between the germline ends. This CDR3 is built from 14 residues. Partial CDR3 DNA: TGTGCCTGGAGTAGGGGCAGGGTGAACACTGAA. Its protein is CAWSRGRVNTE. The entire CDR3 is CAWSRGRVNTEAFF.

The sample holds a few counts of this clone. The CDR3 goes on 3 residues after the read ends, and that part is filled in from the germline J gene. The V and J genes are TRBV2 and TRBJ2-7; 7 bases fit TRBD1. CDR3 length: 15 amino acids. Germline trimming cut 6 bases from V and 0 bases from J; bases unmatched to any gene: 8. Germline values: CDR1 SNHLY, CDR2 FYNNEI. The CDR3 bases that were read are TGTGCCAGCAGAGGAGGTAGGGGGCCCTCCTACGAG. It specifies CASRGGRGPSYE. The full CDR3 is CASRGGRGPSYEQYF.

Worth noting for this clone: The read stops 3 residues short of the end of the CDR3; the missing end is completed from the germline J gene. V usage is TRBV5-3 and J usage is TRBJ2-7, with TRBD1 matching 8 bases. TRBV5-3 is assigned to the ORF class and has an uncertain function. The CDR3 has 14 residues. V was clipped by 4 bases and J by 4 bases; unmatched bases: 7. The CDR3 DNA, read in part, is TGTGCCAGAAGCCAATCGGACAGGGAGTACGAG. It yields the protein CARSQSDREYE. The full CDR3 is CARSQSDREYEQYF.